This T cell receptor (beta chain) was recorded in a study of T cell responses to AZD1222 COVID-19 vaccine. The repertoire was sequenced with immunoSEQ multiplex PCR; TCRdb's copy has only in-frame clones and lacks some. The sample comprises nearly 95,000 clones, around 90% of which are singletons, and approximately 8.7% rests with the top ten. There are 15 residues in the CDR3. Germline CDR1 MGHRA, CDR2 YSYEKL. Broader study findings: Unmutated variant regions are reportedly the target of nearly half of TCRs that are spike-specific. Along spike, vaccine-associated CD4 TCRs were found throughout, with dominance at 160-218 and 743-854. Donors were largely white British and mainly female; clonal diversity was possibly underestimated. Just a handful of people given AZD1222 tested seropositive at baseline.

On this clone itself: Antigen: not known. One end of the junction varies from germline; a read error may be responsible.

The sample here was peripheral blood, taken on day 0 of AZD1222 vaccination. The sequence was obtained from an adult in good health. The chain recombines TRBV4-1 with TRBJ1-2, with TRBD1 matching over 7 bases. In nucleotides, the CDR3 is TGCCCCAGCAGCCGACAGGGACATCTCGGGAGTGGCTACACCTTC. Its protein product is CPSSRQGHLGSGYTF.